This is a list of T cell receptor beta chains from one sample in a study of early T cells in non-severe SARS-CoV-2 infection. MiXCR, run by TCRdb on the 5' RACE reads, gives a single entry per CDR3 protein. Among tens of thousands of distinct CDR3 sequences, about 11% were seen once, and the ten largest hold roughly 6.1%. The source material was whole blood. Receptors were obtained from an adult who was a healthcare worker with PCR-confirmed SARS-CoV-2 infection or an uninfected control (not recorded which). Both conserved end residues are part of each CDR3.

v_call cdr3_aa
TRBV10-1 CASSESGGYGYTF
TRBV10-2 CASRGDTGEQYF
TRBV6-6 CASFPPQGIRTEAFF
TRBV7-2 CASSLVGMETQYF
TRBV27 CASTQGKGGVEKLFF
TRBV6-2/TRBV6-3 CASSYFEKLFF
TRBV24-1 CATSDPPRLGSYF
TRBV5-4 CASSSGEAPYEQYF
TRBV29-1 CSITAWVGGAQETQYF
TRBV20-1 CSARERQGRSNQPQHF
TRBV7-3 CASSFQAGAQNEQFF
TRBV6-1 CASSDRGFGETQYF
TRBV6-2/TRBV6-3 CASSYTSGSSYNEQFF
TRBV4-1 CASSDRGGMNTEAFF
TRBV7-2 CASSPQVWSDIQYF
TRBV7-2 CASSPSRGGGQPQHF
TRBV7-3 CASSLTPGYTEAFF
TRBV5-1 CASSLAVGSGANVLTF
TRBV29-1 CSVRTSGGPYEQYF
TRBV20-1 CSARKDGRWSDTQYF
TRBV7-3 CASSLYRGNSPLHF
TRBV5-1 CASSLSLAGKLQETQYF
TRBV5-1 CASSLVGTSGTARYEQFF
TRBV24-1 CATSDPKDPGSYNEQFF